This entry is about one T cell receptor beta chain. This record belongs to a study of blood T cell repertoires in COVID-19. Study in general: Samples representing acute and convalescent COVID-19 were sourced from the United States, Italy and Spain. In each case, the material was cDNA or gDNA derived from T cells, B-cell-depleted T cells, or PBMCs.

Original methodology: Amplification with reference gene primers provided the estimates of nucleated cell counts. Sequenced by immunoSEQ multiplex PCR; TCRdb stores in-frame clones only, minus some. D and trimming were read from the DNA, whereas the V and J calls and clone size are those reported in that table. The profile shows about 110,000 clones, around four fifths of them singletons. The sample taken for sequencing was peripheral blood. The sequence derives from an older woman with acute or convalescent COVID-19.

CDR3: CASSQVRGQGAPNYGYTF. DNA for the CDR3: TGTGCCAGCAGCCAAGTTCGGGGACAGGGGGCTCCCAACTATGGCTACACCTTC. The V gene is TRBV3-1 (or the pseudogene TRBV3-2), the J gene TRBJ1-2, with 12 bases identical to TRBD1. The CDR3 has 18 residues. Germline assignment: CDR1 LGHDT and CDR2 YNNKEL (reference sequence). V lost 1 base and J lost 2; bases outside the gene matches: 8.